The next 18 T cell receptor beta chains were all read from a single sample in a study of CD8 T cells in Susac syndrome. The RNA input was about 0.5 to 1 ug, and it was reverse transcribed with random hexamers. TCRdb analysed the immunoSEQ multiplex PCR reads with MiXCR anew, one entry per CDR3 protein. The table lists under 550,000 distinct CDR3 sequences, more than 70% of them singletons. Sequencing was done on a sample of CD8+ T cells from PBMCs. These receptors originate from a human donor with multiple sclerosis.

V is TRBV11-2 and J is TRBJ2-5, with 14 bases fitting TRBD2. Germline CDR1 SGHAT, CDR2 FQNNGV. The V and J ends lost 4 bases and 3 bases, in that order; junction bases with no gene match: 4. This CDR3 spans 16 amino acids. CDR3 nucleotides: TGTGCCAGCAGCTGGACTAGCGGGGGGTCAAAAGAGACCCAGTACTTC. Its translation is CASSWTSGGSKETQYF.

CDR3 DNA: TGCAGTGCAGGACTAGCGGAGATTAACTCCTACGAGCAGTACTTC. Translating gives CSAGLAEINSYEQYF. This rearrangement joins TRBV20-1 to TRBJ2-7; 10 bases are shared with TRBD2. This CDR3 has 15 amino acids. The J segment lost 0 bases and the V segment lost 6 bases, leaving 8 bases of the junction unmatched. Germline CDR1 and CDR2: DFQATT and SNEGSKA (reference sequence).

This sequence joins TRBV10-3 and TRBJ1-5, with a tentative D call TRBD1 (6 bases). Germline loops: CDR1 ENHRY, CDR2 SYGVKD. CDR3 length: 15 amino acids. The V end lost 6 bases, the J end lost 0 bases, and 12 bases lay between the germline ends. The CDR3: CAISTGPDSNQPQHF. CDR3 coding DNA: TGTGCCATCAGCACAGGGCCAGATAGCAATCAGCCCCAGCATTTT.

The chain combines TRBV10-3 with TRBJ1-3; perhaps TRBD1 as D (6 bases). Germline CDR1 and CDR2: ENHRY and SYGVKD. Trimming took 10 bases from V and 0 from J, leaving 19 bases between them. The CDR3 loop spans 16 amino acids. As DNA, the CDR3 is TGTGCCAGTAACGACGGACAGTCCCTCTCTGGAAACACCATATATTTT. Amino acids: CASNDGQSLSGNTIYF.

The chain has TRBV9 and TRBJ2-2; maybe TRBD1 (5 bases). Trimming cost V 4 bases and J 5 bases, with 15 bases left between them. This CDR3 is 15 amino acids long. Germline V CDR1 and CDR2: SGDLS, YYNGEE. The CDR3 DNA sequence: TGTGCCAGCAGCCCCAGACAGACCTATACCGGGGAGCTGTTTTTT. Translation gives CASSPRQTYTGELFF.

V gene TRBV16 combines with J gene TRBJ1-1; 8 bases are a match to TRBD1. The V segment lost 6 bases and the J segment 6 bases; nucleotides outside the gene matches: 15. Germline assignment: CDR1 KGHSY and CDR2 FQNENV. This CDR3 is 16 amino acids long. The chain's CDR3 is CASSLIGGTGSSEAFF. CDR3 DNA sequence: TGTGCCAGCAGTCTCATTGGGGGGACAGGCTCGTCTGAAGCTTTCTTT.

The V gene is TRBV5-4, the J gene TRBJ2-5, with TRBD1 matching 9 bases. Trimming took 4 bases from V and 5 from J; bases not matched to a gene: 12. The CDR3 loop spans 16 amino acids. CDR1 SGHNT and CDR2 YYREEE come from the germline V gene (reference sequence). In nucleotides, the CDR3 is TGTGCCAGCAGCAAGGGACAGGGAATAATAAGGGAGACCCAGTACTTC. Protein sequence: CASSKGQGIIRETQYF.

J is TRBJ2-1 and V is TRBV11-2; 7 positions match TRBD2. Germline V lookup: CDR1 SGHAT, CDR2 FQNNGV. There are 17 residues in the CDR3. J gave up 9 bases and V 4 bases, and 18 bases lay outside the gene matches. The CDR3 DNA reads TGTGCCAGCAGCTCATTCGGTGGGGACTACCTAACAAGTGAGCAGTTCTTC. Encoded protein: CASSSFGGDYLTSEQFF.

The chain carries TRBV2 and TRBJ2-1; 9 bases line up with TRBD2. This CDR3 spans 17 amino acids. CDR1 is SNHLY, CDR2 FYNNEI, per germline. V dropped 7 bases and J dropped 0; count of bases not matched to a gene: 10. The CDR3 bases are TGTGCCAGCATCGAAACTAGCGGGTTGAGCTCCTACAATGAGCAGTTCTTC. It translates to CASIETSGLSSYNEQFF.

This CDR3 is CSASNFRLESAYEQYF. The CDR3 DNA sequence: TGCAGTGCTTCCAATTTTAGACTGGAATCAGCCTACGAGCAGTACTTC. This chain uses TRBV20-1 with TRBJ2-7; D remains unclear. V lost 5 bases and J 2 bases, leaving 22 bases between the germline ends. This CDR3 has 16 residues. Germline loops: CDR1 DFQATT, CDR2 SNEGSKA (reference sequence).

V is TRBV5-1 and J is TRBJ1-5, with D maybe TRBD1 (6 bases). Germline V CDR1 and CDR2: SGHRS, YFSETQ. Trimming took off 0 bases at V and 7 bases at J, with 14 bases between the two ends. The CDR3 is 15 residues long. Written as DNA, the CDR3 is TGCGCCAGCAGCTTGGGCCCGGAGGGGGGACAGCCCCAGCATTTT. As protein: CASSLGPEGGQPQHF.

This clonotype was observed once. The chain is built from TRBV25-1 and TRBJ2-2, with TRBD2 as a possible D gene (6 bases). This CDR3 contains 13 residues. V shed 5 bases and J shed 7 bases, with 11 bases lying between them. The germline CDR1 and CDR2 sequences are MGHDK and SYGVNS. Written as DNA, the CDR3 is TGTGCCAGCAGTCATGGGGGAGGCGGGGAGCTGTTTTTT. Amino acids: CASSHGGGGELFF. Filled out from reference TRBV25-1 and TRBJ2-2, the complete variable domain reads EADIYQTPRYLVIGTGKKITLECSQTMGHDKMYWYQQDPGMELHLIHYSYGVNSTEKGDLSSESTVSRIRTEHFPLTLESARPSHTSQYLCASSHGGGGELFFGEGSRLTVL.

The J gene is TRBJ2-7, the V gene TRBV19; 10 bases are shared with TRBD2. The CDR3 is 17 residues long. V lost 5 bases and J lost 1; bases outside the gene matches: 11. CDR1 and CDR2 (germline): LNHDA, SQIVND (reference sequence). The CDR3 DNA sequence: TGTGCCAGTAGTGCCCACCCCGGGACTAGCGTGTCCTACGAGCAGTACTTC. It is translated as CASSAHPGTSVSYEQYF.

The gene calls are TRBV25-1 and TRBJ1-1, with D uncertain. This CDR3 region has 11 residues. Germline V gene lookup returns CDR1 MGHDK and CDR2 SYGVNS. The ends were cut back, 4 bases at V and 9 bases at J, with 9 bases in the middle. As DNA, the CDR3 is TGTGCCAGCAGTGTTGGGTGGAAAGCTTTCTTT. Translation: CASSVGWKAFF.

This clonotype was seen just once. This chain links TRBV6-5 with TRBJ2-7; D gene ambiguous. The CDR3 covers 18 residues. Germline lookup yields CDR1 MNHEY and CDR2 SVGAGI. Trimming took off 0 bases at V and 1 base at J, with 19 bases between the two ends. The CDR3 region has the DNA TGTGCCAGCAGTTACTCCGGAAGGGATTCGGCCATATCCTACGAGCAGTACTTC. This codes for CASSYSGRDSAISYEQYF.

This chain connects TRBV7-9 to TRBJ2-7; D is undetermined. Trimming took off 4 bases at V and 8 bases at J, with 15 bases between the two ends. CDR1 and CDR2 (germline): SEHNR, FQNEAQ (reference sequence). The CDR3 loop spans 13 amino acids. CDR3 nucleotide sequence: TGTGCCAGCAGCTCATTGACGGACCCTAAGCAGTACTTC. It specifies CASSSLTDPKQYF. The variable domain in full, with the rest retrieved from reference TRBV7-9 and TRBJ2-7, is DTGVSQNPRHKITKRGQNVTFRCDPISEHNRLYWYRQTLGQGPEFLTYFQNEAQLEKSRLLSDRFSAERPKGSFSTLEIQRTEQGDSAMYLCASSSLTDPKQYFGPGTRLTVT.

The CDR3 loop is CASGPLGSSPLHF. CDR3 DNA sequence: TGTGCCAGCGGTCCATTGGGTAGTTCACCCCTCCACTTT. This chain uses TRBV27 with TRBJ1-6; D call uncertain. V lost 8 bases to trimming and J lost 9 bases, with 14 bases between them. Germline V gene sequence: CDR1 MNHEY, CDR2 SMNVEV (reference sequence). The CDR3 is 13 amino acids.

The J gene is TRBJ2-1, the V gene TRBV2; either TRBD1 or TRBD2 may fit D (6 bases each). Between the trimmed V and J ends, which lost 7 bases and 6 bases, there was a span of 16 bases. The CDR3 runs 14 residues. The germline gives CDR1 SNHLY, CDR2 FYNNEI. CDR3 coding DNA: TGTGCCAGCAATGGGGGGACGGGGGCCAATGAGCAGTTCTTC. Residues: CASNGGTGANEQFF.